Listed below are T cell receptor beta chains from one sample, sequenced in a study of T cell responses to AZD1222 COVID-19 vaccine. The protocol was immunoSEQ multiplex PCR, while the TCRdb copy is restricted to in-frame clones and leaves out a portion. The table lists 90,000 to 150,000 clones, roughly 87% of them singletons, with 1% to 1.5% in the top ten. The material was peripheral blood, obtained on day 0 of AZD1222 vaccination. All receptors come from an adult in good health. The CDR3 runs from the conserved cysteine through the conserved F or W. Each record gives: D gene, J gene, clone size, V gene, CDR3 DNA, CDR3 protein. The D gene is left open where the match is weak. Some rows have no size entry. The others give once, few or many, or a class for an expanded clone.

D gene: NA; J gene: TRBJ2-7; clone size: few; V gene: TRBV6-5; CDR3 DNA: TGTGCCAGCAGACCCCGGGACATCGCTTGGGAGCAGTACTTC; CDR3 protein: CASRPRDIAWEQYF
D gene: TRBD2; J gene: TRBJ2-4; clone size: NA; V gene: TRBV6-2/TRBV6-3; CDR3 DNA: TGTGCCAGCAGTTACTCGGGCGGGGGGCACGACATTCAGTACTTC; CDR3 protein: CASSYSGGGHDIQYF
D gene: TRBD2; J gene: TRBJ2-2; clone size: NA; V gene: TRBV6-5; CDR3 DNA: TGTGCCGGTTCATTTGGCGGGGGGAGTACCGGGGAGCTGTTTTTT; CDR3 protein: CAGSFGGGSTGELFF
D gene: NA; J gene: TRBJ2-2; clone size: once; V gene: TRBV11-2; CDR3 DNA: TGTGCCAGCAGCTTAGATTTGGGGACCGGGGAGCTGTTTTTT; CDR3 protein: CASSLDLGTGELFF
D gene: NA; J gene: TRBJ1-4; clone size: NA; V gene: TRBV15; CDR3 DNA: TGTGCCACCAGCAGACCAGGGCTTAATGAAAAACTGTTTTTT; CDR3 protein: CATSRPGLNEKLFF
D gene: NA; J gene: TRBJ1-5; clone size: NA; V gene: TRBV19; CDR3 DNA: TGTGCCAGTAGTATTTTAGGCAGCAATCAGCCCCAGCATTTT; CDR3 protein: CASSILGSNQPQHF
D gene: NA; J gene: TRBJ1-1; clone size: NA; V gene: TRBV29-1; CDR3 DNA: TGCAGCGTTGACAGGGGTAGGGAAGCTTTCTTT; CDR3 protein: CSVDRGREAFF
D gene: TRBD1; J gene: TRBJ1-1; clone size: NA; V gene: TRBV4-1; CDR3 DNA: TGCGCCAGCAGCTCAGGGGGGTTCCGCGACACTGAAGCTTTCTTT; CDR3 protein: CASSSGGFRDTEAFF
D gene: NA; J gene: TRBJ2-7; clone size: NA; V gene: TRBV7-6; CDR3 DNA: TGTGCCAGCAGCCTAAAAAGGGGTAGGGGTAGCCCCCCTTACGAGCAGTACTTC; CDR3 protein: CASSLKRGRGSPPYEQYF
D gene: NA; J gene: TRBJ1-1; clone size: NA; V gene: TRBV19; CDR3 DNA: TGTGCCAGTAGGACGGGACCGAACACTGAAGCTTTCTTT; CDR3 protein: CASRTGPNTEAFF
D gene: NA; J gene: TRBJ1-3; clone size: NA; V gene: TRBV7-8; CDR3 DNA: TGTGCCAGCAGTTGGGTGGGAAGGCCTGGAGGAAACACCATATATTTT; CDR3 protein: CASSWVGRPGGNTIYF
D gene: TRBD2; J gene: TRBJ2-7; clone size: NA; V gene: TRBV6-5; CDR3 DNA: TGTGCCAGCTCCCTAGCGGGGGGAGTCTACGAGCAGTACTTC; CDR3 protein: CASSLAGGVYEQYF
D gene: NA; J gene: TRBJ2-7; clone size: few; V gene: TRBV7-6; CDR3 DNA: TGTGCCAGCAGCTTACGGGACTCCTCGGACGAGCAGTACTTC; CDR3 protein: CASSLRDSSDEQYF
D gene: TRBD1; J gene: TRBJ1-3; clone size: NA; V gene: TRBV5-1; CDR3 DNA: TGCGCCAGCAGCCTACCGACAGGGGTTACTGGAAACACCATATATTTT; CDR3 protein: CASSLPTGVTGNTIYF
D gene: NA; J gene: TRBJ2-4; clone size: NA; V gene: TRBV7-2; CDR3 DNA: TGTGCCAGCAGCTTAGATATCGGGGGTAAAAACATTCAGTACTTC; CDR3 protein: CASSLDIGGKNIQYF
D gene: NA; J gene: TRBJ2-1; clone size: NA; V gene: TRBV21-1; CDR3 DNA: TGTGCCAGCAGCAAATGGACGACAGGGCGCTACAATGAGCAGTTCTTC; CDR3 protein: CASSKWTTGRYNEQFF
D gene: TRBD2; J gene: TRBJ2-2; clone size: NA; V gene: TRBV19; CDR3 DNA: TGTGCCAGCATGCGGGAGCAGGGTAATGTCGGGGAGCTGTTTTTT; CDR3 protein: CASMREQGNVGELFF
D gene: TRBD2; J gene: TRBJ2-7; clone size: NA; V gene: TRBV6-6; CDR3 DNA: TGTGCCAGCAGTCCGGGGGGTGTTGACTGGACTTTTTACGAGCAGTACTTC; CDR3 protein: CASSPGGVDWTFYEQYF
D gene: NA; J gene: TRBJ2-7; clone size: NA; V gene: TRBV6-5; CDR3 DNA: TGTGCCAGCAGTTACTCGACATATACTAATTACGAGCAGTACTTC; CDR3 protein: CASSYSTYTNYEQYF
D gene: TRBD1; J gene: TRBJ1-1; clone size: NA; V gene: TRBV27; CDR3 DNA: TGTGCCAGCAGTTTCACAGGGGGTAACACTGAAGCTTTCTTT; CDR3 protein: CASSFTGGNTEAFF
D gene: NA; J gene: TRBJ1-1; clone size: NA; V gene: TRBV25-1; CDR3 DNA: TGTGCCAGCAGTGGGCCCGCCAGGCAGCCTGAAGCTTTCTTT; CDR3 protein: CASSGPARQPEAFF
D gene: NA; J gene: TRBJ1-2; clone size: once; V gene: TRBV4-3; CDR3 DNA: TGCGCCAGCAGCCCACTAAAATCCACCCCCCTTGATGGCTACACCTTC; CDR3 protein: CASSPLKSTPLDGYTF
D gene: TRBD1; J gene: TRBJ1-1; clone size: NA; V gene: TRBV4-1; CDR3 DNA: TGCGCCAGCAGCCCCCAGGGACAGCTGAACACTGAAGCTTTCTTT; CDR3 protein: CASSPQGQLNTEAFF
D gene: TRBD2; J gene: TRBJ2-7; clone size: NA; V gene: TRBV11-2; CDR3 DNA: TGTGCCAGCAGCTTAGTCGTGGCGGGGGGGCCACACGAGCAGTACTTC; CDR3 protein: CASSLVVAGGPHEQYF
D gene: NA; J gene: TRBJ1-1; clone size: few; V gene: TRBV6-2/TRBV6-3; CDR3 DNA: TGTGCCAGCAGTTACTCGGGGAGGAACACTGAAGCTTTCTTT; CDR3 protein: CASSYSGRNTEAFF
D gene: NA; J gene: TRBJ1-2; clone size: once; V gene: TRBV6-2/TRBV6-3; CDR3 DNA: TGTGCCAGCAGTTCAGTTGACAGGCCTAACTATGGCTACACCTTC; CDR3 protein: CASSSVDRPNYGYTF